This entry is about one T cell receptor (beta chain). This clone was detected only a few times. The target of this receptor is not known. Base qualities were left out, and no much larger clone turns up one base away. TCR CDR3 regions were amplified from genomic DNA by multiplex PCR using the deep immunoSEQ assay. For each cell subset, the extracted genomic DNA was distributed evenly across all wells of several immunoSEQ 96-well plates, and each plate served as one replicate. For unsorted PBMC, approximately 300 ng of genomic DNA, equivalent to roughly 30,000 T cell genomes, went into each replicate PCR. Unsorted PBMC genomic DNA was sequenced across ten immunoSEQ deep assay plates. Purified libraries were measured with a Qubit 3.0 fluorometer, size-checked on a Bioanalyzer 2100, and measured again with the KAPA Library Quantification kit. Every immunoSEQ 96-well plate was sequenced on a separate single-read 150-cycle Illumina NextSeq 550 flow cell. On the study's bioinformatics: Because the immunoSEQ output held only junctional sequences and lacked quality scores, the filtering could not match the filtering applied to full-length reads. To assign V/J genes and CDR3, sequences were annotated using PyIR, a Python wrapper for IgBLAST v1.9, with IMGT germline references. Any read was removed if the V/J assignment was weak (E-value above 1e-6), the CDR3 was missing, or the read contained stop codons, out-of-frame junctions, or ambiguous translated residues. V3J clonotypes were defined by identical inferred V gene, J gene, and CDR3 amino acid sequence. To compute the percentage overlap between repertoires, the number of shared unique clonotypes was divided by the size of the smaller repertoire. RTK rarefaction, the Chao1 estimator, and Recon v2.1 estimates of unobserved clonotypes were used to assess repertoire richness. What TCRdb holds here is the immuneACCESS table cut down to in-frame rearrangements. Part of the clones is not present; checked against another copy, under half of the missing clones reflect an unresolved V gene, and the others are unexplained. That table gives V, J and clone size, and the DNA gave D and trimming. Recorded for this sample are about 490,000 clones; around 79% of them occurred a single time. Jointly, the top ten make up around 12% of the sample.

Healthy HIV-negative adults with no recently reported acute infections or vaccinations were included as donors. All donors were Caucasian adults living in Nashville, Tennessee, USA. For unsorted samples, around 90 million PBMCs were counted, and genomic DNA was extracted using the QIAamp DNA Blood Mini kit. Blood was obtained by leukapheresis, after which PBMCs were separated by Ficoll-Histopaque density gradient centrifugation and cryopreserved in liquid nitrogen vapor phase. CDR1 SNHLY and CDR2 FYNNEI were looked up in the germline V gene. Trimming removed 1 base from V and 11 bases from J, leaving 14 bases between the germline ends. The CDR3 holds 13 amino acids from the cysteine to the phenylalanine. The sequence is cut down to CDR3 DNA, 39 bases in frame from base 1. The sample originates from a study of shared clonotypes between healthy human individuals (dated by TCRdb to about 2020). As for the study more broadly: A couple of women and three men aged 18 to 49 years were included in the cohort. The study deeply sequenced blood TCR repertoires of several healthy adults to estimate repertoire size and the extent of clonotype sharing between individuals. To increase sequencing depth and limit assay-specific biases, different laboratories used diverse techniques to prepare libraries and sequence TCR repertoires. Leukapheresis yielded between about 0.8 and 9.5 billion PBMCs per donor. Study-wide findings and limitations: Pairwise subsampling indicated that sequencing depth was expected to affect the degree of clonotype sharing among donors. Because the study included a small number of donors, the genetic and exposure-history diversity represented was limited. Sampling was limited to blood, and TCR repertoires in tissue likely differ from TCR repertoires in blood.

Sequencing used PBMCs. Rearrangement joined TRBV2 to TRBJ1-1; the D gene cannot be resolved reliably. The sequence came from a woman aged 40 to 50 in good health. Some clones in this sample may be carry-over from other donors' samples. The CDR3 corresponds to CASSEGGYLRAFF. The nucleotides are TGTGCCAGCAGTGAAGGGGGTTACCTTAGGGCTTTCTTT.